One and the same sample provided the 23 T cell receptor beta chains below, sequenced in a study of blood T cell repertoires in COVID-19. The table came from immunoSEQ multiplex PCR; TCRdb's copy has only in-frame clones and leaves some out. The sample yields about 170,000 clones, approximately 85% seen once. Specimen: peripheral blood. These receptors were collected from a man aged 60 to 75 who had recovered from COVID-19.

The V call is TRBV11-2, the J call TRBJ1-3; weak D call: TRBD1 (6 bases). The CDR3 loop spans 14 amino acids. The germline CDR1 and CDR2 sequences are SGHAT and FQNNGV. Trimming took off 7 bases at V and 0 bases at J, with 10 bases between the two ends. The CDR3 DNA reads TGTGCCAGCAACCAGGGGTCCTCTGGAAACACCATATATTTT. The encoded protein is CASNQGSSGNTIYF.

This clone was observed at least ten times. The V gene is TRBV6-5, the J gene TRBJ1-2; TRBD1 is a possible D gene (6 bases). The germline V gene has CDR1 MNHEY and CDR2 SVGAGI. The CDR3 has 13 amino acids. V was clipped by 5 bases and J by 4 bases, with 11 bases between them. CDR3 bases: TGTGCCAGCAGTACAGGGTTTAGCTATGGCTACACCTTC. This codes for CASSTGFSYGYTF.

Comments on this clone: Other nucleotide sequences in the sample specify the same CDR3. The J gene is TRBJ1-3, the V gene TRBV5-1; 7 bases are shared with TRBD1. CDR1 is SGHRS and CDR2 is YFSETQ in the germline V gene. Losses at the gene ends were 0 bases for V and 3 bases for J; bases not matched to a gene: 3. This CDR3 contains 15 residues. In DNA, the CDR3 is TGCGCCAGCAGCTTGGCGCCAGGGGGTGGAAACACCATATATTTT. Encoded protein: CASSLAPGGGNTIYF.

The J gene is TRBJ1-3, the V gene TRBV2; D gene ambiguous. Trimming pared 6 bases from V and 0 bases from J, leaving 9 bases between. The CDR3 covers 14 residues. Germline CDR1 is SNHLY and CDR2 is FYNNEI. The CDR3: CASRREVSGNTIYF. CDR3 DNA sequence: TGTGCCAGCAGGAGGGAGGTCTCTGGAAACACCATATATTTT.

The V call is TRBV7-2, the J call TRBJ1-5; D is unclear. The V end was cut by 5 bases, the J end by 1 base, with 15 bases between. The CDR3 covers 16 residues. Germline CDR1 SGHTA, CDR2 FQGNSA. As DNA, the CDR3 is TGTGCCAGCAGCCCCGAGGGAGGGTACAGCAATCAGCCCCAGCATTTT. Translated, it gives CASSPEGGYSNQPQHF.

V is TRBV19 and J is TRBJ1-4, with TRBD1 matching 11 bases. The germline V gene has CDR1 LNHDA and CDR2 SQIVND (reference sequence). CDR3 length equals 17 residues. The junction had 14 bases not matched to a gene; V was cut back by 6 bases and J by 8 bases. The CDR3 here is CASSLIPPGQGGEKLFF. For the CDR3, the DNA is TGTGCCAGTAGCCTAATTCCCCCGGGACAGGGGGGAGAAAAACTGTTTTTT.

The chain combines TRBV5-4 with TRBJ1-4; 8 nucleotides line up with TRBD1. The CDR3 has 16 residues. Looked up from germline, CDR1 is SGHNT and CDR2 is YYREEE (reference sequence). After removal of 2 bases from V and 4 bases from J, the junction contained 7 bases not matched to a gene. The CDR3 protein is CASSFKQGGLNEKLFF. CDR3 nucleotide sequence: TGTGCCAGCAGCTTTAAACAGGGGGGCCTTAATGAAAAACTGTTTTTT.

This clone was seen a single time. The V call is TRBV7-3, the J call TRBJ1-1; tentatively, D is TRBD1 (6 bases). V was trimmed by 5 bases and J by 1 base, leaving 11 bases between them. The CDR3 consists of 14 residues. Germline CDR1 and CDR2: SGHTA and FQGTGA. The CDR3 protein is CASSLGQPNTEAFF. CDR3 DNA sequence: TGTGCCAGCAGCCTCGGACAGCCGAACACTGAAGCTTTCTTT.

This chain uses TRBV6-2 or TRBV6-3 with TRBJ2-4; D perhaps matches TRBD2 (5 bases). Per germline, CDR1 MNHEY and CDR2 SVGEGT. The CDR3 runs 12 residues. Trimming removed 3 bases at V and 13 bases at J, with 13 bases between. The CDR3 DNA is TGTGCCAGCAGTTATGGGGAGCGACGGCAGTACTTC. Translation gives CASSYGERRQYF.

V usage is TRBV6-4 and J usage is TRBJ1-2, with 9 bases aligning to TRBD1. CDR3 size: 14 residues. Trimming cost V 5 bases and J 5 bases; bases outside gene matches: 6. Germline V gene data show CDR1 as MRHNA and CDR2 as SNTAGT. As DNA, the CDR3 is TGTGCCAGCAGTCAGACAGGGGGTGAATATGGCTACACCTTC. It yields the protein CASSQTGGEYGYTF.

This chain links TRBV7-8 with TRBJ1-5; maybe TRBD1 (6 bases). V was trimmed by 5 bases and J by 9 bases, leaving 11 bases between them. The CDR3 extends over 12 amino acids. Germline-derived CDR1 and CDR2 are SGHVS and FQNEAQ. The CDR3 sequence: CASSQQGRPQHF. The DNA for the CDR3 is TGTGCCAGCAGCCAACAGGGACGGCCCCAGCATTTT.

The chain recombines TRBV11-3 with TRBJ2-7; no clear D. With 3 bases removed from V and 5 bases from J, the gap between germline ends came to 11 bases. CDR1 and CDR2 (germline): SGHNT, YENEEA. The CDR3 contains 13 residues. CDR3 sequence: CASSLSGIDEQYF. DNA of the CDR3: TGTGCCAGCAGCTTGAGTGGTATTGACGAGCAGTACTTC. The full variable domain, rest sourced from reference TRBV11-3 and TRBJ2-7, is EAGVVQSPRYKIIEKKQPVAFWCNPISGHNTLYWYLQNLGQGPELLIRYENEEAVDDSQLPKDRFSAERLKGVDSTLKIQPAELGDSAVYLCASSLSGIDEQYFGPGTRLTVT.

This CDR3 is CASSLAFRGPLHF. The DNA for the CDR3 is TGTGCCAGCAGCTTAGCGTTCAGGGGACCCCTCCACTTT. The V gene is TRBV7-6, the J gene TRBJ1-6; the D gene is possibly TRBD1 (6 bases). The CDR3 spans 13 residues. V was clipped by 0 bases and J by 12 bases, with 9 bases between them. Germline V CDR1 and CDR2: SGHVS, FNYEAQ. Filled out from reference TRBV7-6 and TRBJ1-6, the complete variable domain reads GAGVSQSPRYKVTKRGQDVALRCDPISGHVSLYWYRQALGQGPEFLTYFNYEAQQDKSGLPNDRFSAERPEGSISTLTIQRTEQRDSAMYRCASSLAFRGPLHFGNGTRLTVT.

The chain couples TRBV19 to TRBJ1-5; 9 bases are a match to TRBD1. V was clipped by 9 bases and J by 5 bases; unmatched bases: 11. CDR3 length: 15 amino acids. Germline loops: CDR1 LNHDA, CDR2 SQIVND (reference sequence). CDR3 region: CASLDRDRVYQPQHF. CDR3 DNA sequence: TGTGCCAGCCTCGACCGGGACAGGGTGTATCAGCCCCAGCATTTT.

V is TRBV11-2 and J is TRBJ2-7; TRBD2 might be the D (6 bases). Germline loops: CDR1 SGHAT, CDR2 FQNNGV. Trimming stripped 5 bases from V and 7 bases from J, with 15 bases between. The CDR3 has 13 residues. The CDR3 nucleotides read TGTGCCAGCAGCCCCGGACTTGCGGGGGAGCAGTACTTC. Protein sequence: CASSPGLAGEQYF.

This chain connects TRBV5-4 to TRBJ1-2; D might be TRBD1 (5 bases). CDR3 length: 14 amino acids. Per the germline V gene, CDR1 is SGHNT and CDR2 is YYREEE (reference sequence). The germline V and J ends were trimmed by 6 bases and 4 bases, with 16 bases remaining between them. The CDR3 protein is CASTMGRAGYGYTF. The CDR3, as DNA: TGTGCCAGCACCATGGGCAGGGCCGGCTATGGCTACACCTTC.

The chain has TRBV19 and TRBJ1-4; tentative D call: TRBD1 (6 bases). The V gene lost 3 bases and the J gene lost 4 bases, with 9 bases spanning the gap. CDR1 is LNHDA and CDR2 is SQIVND in the germline V gene (reference sequence). The CDR3 sequence is 14 residues long. The CDR3 is CASSMGHLNEKLFF. DNA for the CDR3: TGTGCCAGTAGTATGGGACACCTTAATGAAAAACTGTTTTTT.

The CDR3 DNA reads as TGTGCCTCGGCGGCATGGAGCAATCAGCCCCAGCATTTT. It yields the protein CASAAWSNQPQHF. The chain joins TRBV12-3 or TRBV12-4 to TRBJ1-5; no clear D gene. V lost 11 bases and J 1 base, leaving 12 bases between the germline ends. The CDR3 runs to 13 residues.

This chain links TRBV5-5 with TRBJ1-1; D is ambiguous. This CDR3 has 13 amino acids. CDR1 is SGHKS, CDR2 YYEKEE, per germline (reference sequence). The V gene lost 4 bases and the J gene lost 2 bases, with 9 bases spanning the gap. The CDR3 sequence: CASSREGNTEAFF. CDR3 nucleotide sequence: TGTGCCAGCAGCCGGGAGGGCAACACTGAAGCTTTCTTT. The full variable domain, its missing parts supplied by reference TRBV5-5 and TRBJ1-1, is DAGVTQSPTHLIKTRGQQVTLRCSPISGHKSVSWYQQVLGQGPQFIFQYYEKEERGRGNFPDRFSARQFPNYSSELNVNALLLGDSALYLCASSREGNTEAFFGQGTRLTVV.

The chain carries TRBV30 and TRBJ2-7; 7 bases match TRBD1. Germline V gene sequence: CDR1 GTSNPN, CDR2 SVGIG (reference sequence). The CDR3 consists of 15 residues. Trimming at V came to 3 bases and at J to 2 bases, leaving 10 bases not matched to a gene. The CDR3 nucleotides are TGTGCCTGGAGGCTAAACCGACAGGGAACCTACGAGCAGTACTTC. This codes for CAWRLNRQGTYEQYF.

The genes are TRBV9 and TRBJ2-3; TRBD2 agrees at 7 bases. Unmatched junction bases numbered 6, after V lost 1 base and J lost 4 bases. This CDR3 has 15 residues. CDR1 SGDLS and CDR2 YYNGEE come from the germline V gene. CDR3 protein: CASSVQLGGADTQYF. In DNA form, the CDR3 reads TGTGCCAGCAGCGTACAGTTGGGAGGGGCAGATACGCAGTATTTT.

The V gene is TRBV7-8, the J gene TRBJ2-2, with a possible D match to TRBD1 (6 bases). Germline loops: CDR1 SGHVS, CDR2 FQNEAQ. The CDR3 runs to 14 residues. Trimming pared 4 bases from V and 2 bases from J, leaving 8 bases between. Written as DNA, the CDR3 is TGTGCCAGCAGCTACAGGGACAACACCGGGGAGCTGTTTTTT. Its protein product is CASSYRDNTGELFF.

V usage is TRBV9 and J usage is TRBJ1-2; D is undetermined. Trimming pared 3 bases from V and 0 bases from J, leaving 9 bases between. The CDR3 has 14 amino acids. CDR1 and CDR2 (germline): SGDLS, YYNGEE. CDR3 sequence (DNA): TGTGCCAGCAGCGCCTTAGGAGCTAACTATGGCTACACCTTC. Encoded protein: CASSALGANYGYTF.